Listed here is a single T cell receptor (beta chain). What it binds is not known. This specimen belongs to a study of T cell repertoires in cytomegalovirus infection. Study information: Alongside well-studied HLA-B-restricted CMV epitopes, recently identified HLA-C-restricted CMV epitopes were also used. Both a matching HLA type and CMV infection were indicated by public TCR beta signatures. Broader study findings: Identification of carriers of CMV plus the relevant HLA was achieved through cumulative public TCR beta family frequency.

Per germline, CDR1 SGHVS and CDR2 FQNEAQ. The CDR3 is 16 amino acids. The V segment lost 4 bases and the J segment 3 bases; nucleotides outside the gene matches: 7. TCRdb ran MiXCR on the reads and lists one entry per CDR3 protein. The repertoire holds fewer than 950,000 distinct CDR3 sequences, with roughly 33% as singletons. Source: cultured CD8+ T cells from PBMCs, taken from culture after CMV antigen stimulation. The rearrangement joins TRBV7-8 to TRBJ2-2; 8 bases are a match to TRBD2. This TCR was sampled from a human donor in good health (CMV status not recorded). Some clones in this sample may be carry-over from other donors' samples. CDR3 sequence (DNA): TGTGCCAGCAGCTCCAAAGCGGGGGTTGACACCGGGGAGCTGTTTTTT. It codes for CASSSKAGVDTGELFF.